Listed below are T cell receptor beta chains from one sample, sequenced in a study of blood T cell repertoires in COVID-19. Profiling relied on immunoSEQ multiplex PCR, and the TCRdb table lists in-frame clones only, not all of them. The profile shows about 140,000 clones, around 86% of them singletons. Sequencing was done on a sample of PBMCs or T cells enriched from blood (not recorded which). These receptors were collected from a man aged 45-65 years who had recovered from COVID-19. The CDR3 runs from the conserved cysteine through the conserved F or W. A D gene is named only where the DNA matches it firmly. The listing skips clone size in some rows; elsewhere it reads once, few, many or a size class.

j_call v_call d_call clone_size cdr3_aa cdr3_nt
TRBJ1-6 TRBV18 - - CASSPIVDSLRNSPLHF TGTGCCAGCTCACCAATAGTTGACAGCCTAAGGAATTCACCCCTCCACTTT
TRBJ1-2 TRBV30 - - CAWSRTYSNYGYTF TGTGCCTGGAGTCGGACTTACTCTAACTATGGCTACACCTTC
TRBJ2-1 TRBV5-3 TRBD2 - CARSLMGLAGDNEQFF TGTGCCAGAAGCTTAATGGGACTAGCGGGGGACAATGAGCAGTTCTTC
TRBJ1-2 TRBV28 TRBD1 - CASYSGQGALNGGYTF TGTGCCAGCTACTCGGGACAGGGGGCCCTCAATGGAGGCTACACCTTC
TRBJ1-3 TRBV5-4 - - CASSLDWNTIYF TGTGCCAGCAGCTTGGACTGGAACACCATATATTTT
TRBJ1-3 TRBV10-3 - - CAISESLQVGNTIYF TGTGCCATCAGTGAGTCGCTTCAGGTTGGAAACACCATATATTTT
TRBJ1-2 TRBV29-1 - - CSVGNPIVGTSNYGYTF TGCAGCGTTGGAAACCCAATTGTGGGGACATCTAACTATGGCTACACCTTC
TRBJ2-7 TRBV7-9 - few CAHEVWFHLGDEQYF TGTGCCCACGAAGTATGGTTCCACCTCGGAGACGAGCAGTACTTC
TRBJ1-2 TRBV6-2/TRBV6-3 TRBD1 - CASSPSGTGGYGYTF TGTGCCAGCAGTCCAAGCGGGACAGGGGGCTATGGCTACACCTTC
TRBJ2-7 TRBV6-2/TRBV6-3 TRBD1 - CASSWTGGNYEQYF TGTGCCAGCAGTTGGACAGGGGGCAATTACGAGCAGTACTTC
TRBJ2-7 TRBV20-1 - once CSASVHYFEQYF TGCAGTGCTAGTGTTCACTATTTCGAGCAGTACTTC
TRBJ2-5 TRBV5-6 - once CASSLAQETQYF TGTGCCAGCAGCTTGGCTCAAGAGACCCAGTACTTC
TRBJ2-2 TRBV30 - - CAWRRRSGELFF TGTGCCTGGAGAAGGAGAAGCGGGGAGCTGTTTTTT
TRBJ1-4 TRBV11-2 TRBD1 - CASSFLTIDREIGKLFF TGTGCCAGCAGCTTCCTGACAATTGACAGGGAAATCGGAAAACTGTTTTTT
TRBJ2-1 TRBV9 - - CASSVRGSYNEQFF TGTGCCAGCAGCGTTCGGGGTTCGTACAATGAGCAGTTCTTC
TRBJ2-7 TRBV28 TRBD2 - CASSLPGTSSYEQYF TGTGCCAGCAGTCTCCCCGGGACTAGCTCCTACGAGCAGTACTTC
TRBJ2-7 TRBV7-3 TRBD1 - CANPRGLHEQYF TGTGCCAACCCTAGGGGGCTCCACGAGCAGTACTTC
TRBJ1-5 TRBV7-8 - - CASAPQQGTQPQHF TGTGCCAGCGCTCCCCAACAGGGTACCCAGCCCCAGCATTTT
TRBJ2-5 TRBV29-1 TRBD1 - CSVRTGQETQYF TGCAGCGTTAGGACAGGCCAAGAGACCCAGTACTTC
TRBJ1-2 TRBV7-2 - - CASSPHGRGVYGYTF TGTGCCAGCAGCCCCCATGGCCGGGGGGTCTATGGCTACACCTTC
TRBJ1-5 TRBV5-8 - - CASSFREVRPQHF TGTGCCAGCAGCTTCAGGGAGGTGCGTCCCCAGCATTTT
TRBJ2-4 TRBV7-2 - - CASSRTGAKNIQYF TGTGCCAGCAGCCGTACAGGGGCCAAAAACATTCAGTACTTC
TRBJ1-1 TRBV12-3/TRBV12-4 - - CASSLKGDTEAFF TGTGCCAGCAGTTTGAAGGGAGACACTGAAGCTTTCTTT
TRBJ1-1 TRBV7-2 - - CASSLEREAEAFF TGTGCCAGCAGCTTAGAGAGGGAGGCTGAAGCTTTCTTT
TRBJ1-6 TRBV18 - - CASSPQSSYNSPLHF TGTGCCAGCTCACCACAGAGCTCCTATAATTCACCCCTCCACTTT
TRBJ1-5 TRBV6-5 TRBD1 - CASSSGQGGGPQHF TGTGCCAGCAGTTCCGGACAGGGAGGTGGGCCCCAGCATTTT
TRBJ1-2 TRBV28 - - CASSFEQGPWSGYTF TGTGCCAGCAGTTTTGAGCAGGGGCCTTGGAGCGGCTACACCTTC
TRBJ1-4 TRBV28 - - CASSSPGSGTNEKLFF TGTGCCAGCAGCTCACCGGGGTCGGGAACTAATGAAAAACTGTTTTTT
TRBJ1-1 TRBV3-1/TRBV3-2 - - CASSHQRGAEAFF TGTGCCAGCAGTCACCAGCGGGGGGCTGAAGCTTTCTTT
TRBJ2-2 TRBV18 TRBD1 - CASSPTRGRVQGITGELFF TGTGCCAGCTCACCAACCAGGGGGCGAGTTCAAGGGATCACCGGGGAGCTGTTTTTT
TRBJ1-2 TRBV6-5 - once CASSYSLFQSNYGYTF TGTGCCAGCAGTTACTCGCTTTTTCAGTCTAACTATGGCTACACCTTC
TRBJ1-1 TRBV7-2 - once CASRAGGRPFEAFF TGTGCCAGCAGGGCAGGAGGGCGGCCCTTTGAAGCTTTCTTT
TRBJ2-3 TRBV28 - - CASSLFPGTDTQYF TGTGCCAGCAGTTTATTCCCCGGTACAGATACGCAGTATTTT
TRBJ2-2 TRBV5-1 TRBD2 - CASSLVAGEGTGELFF TGCGCCAGCAGCTTGGTAGCGGGAGAGGGCACCGGGGAGCTGTTTTTT
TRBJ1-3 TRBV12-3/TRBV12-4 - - CASREGNTIYF TGTGCCAGCAGAGAGGGAAACACCATATATTTT
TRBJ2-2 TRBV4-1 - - CASSQDRRYTGELFF TGCGCCAGCAGCCAAGATAGGCGGTACACCGGGGAGCTGTTTTTT
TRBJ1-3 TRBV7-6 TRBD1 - CASSLTGRTGGKGNTIYF TGTGCCAGCAGCTTAACTGGCAGGACAGGGGGCAAAGGAAACACCATATATTTT